This T cell receptor (beta chain) was profiled in a study of T cell responses to AZD1222 COVID-19 vaccine. Study-level points and caveats: Along spike, vaccine-associated CD4 TCRs were found throughout, with dominance at 160-218 and 743-854. Donors were largely white British and mainly female; clonal diversity was possibly underestimated. In the spike-specific TCR repertoire, nearly half reportedly target unmutated variant regions. Among AZD1222 vaccinees, only 5 or 6 were seropositive at baseline.

Notes on this clone: Its antigen is unknown.

Germline V gives CDR1 LGHDT, CDR2 YNNKEL (reference sequence). J was trimmed by 0 bases and V by 4 bases; bases with no gene match: 1. This CDR3 is built from 16 residues. TCRdb keeps only in-frame clones here, not all; method: immunoSEQ multiplex PCR. In the table there are 120,000 to 150,000 clones, 91% of which are singletons. The clonotype was recovered from an adult in good health. The V call is TRBV3-1 (or the pseudogene TRBV3-2), the J call TRBJ2-2, with 11 bases matching TRBD2. The specimen comprised peripheral blood, sampled on day 0 of AZD1222 vaccination. CDR3 amino acids: CASSPGLAANTGELFF. The DNA of the CDR3 is TGTGCCAGCAGCCCGGGACTAGCGGCGAACACCGGGGAGCTGTTTTTT.